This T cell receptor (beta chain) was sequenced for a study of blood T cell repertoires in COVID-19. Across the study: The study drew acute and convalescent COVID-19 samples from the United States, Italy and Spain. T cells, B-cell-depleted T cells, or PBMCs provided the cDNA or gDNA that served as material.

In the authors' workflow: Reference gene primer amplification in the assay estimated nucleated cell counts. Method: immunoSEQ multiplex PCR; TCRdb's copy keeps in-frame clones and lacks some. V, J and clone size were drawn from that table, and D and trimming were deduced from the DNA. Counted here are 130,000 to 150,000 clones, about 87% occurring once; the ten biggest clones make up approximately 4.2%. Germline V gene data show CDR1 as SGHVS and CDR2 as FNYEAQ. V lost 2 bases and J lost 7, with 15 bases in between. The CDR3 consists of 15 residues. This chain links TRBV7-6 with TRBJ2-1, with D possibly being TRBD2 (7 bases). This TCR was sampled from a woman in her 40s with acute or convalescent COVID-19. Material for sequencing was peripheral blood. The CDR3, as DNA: TGTGCCAGCAGCTTAAGGGGGGGGGTCGTGAATGAGCAGTTCTTC. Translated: CASSLRGGVVNEQFF.